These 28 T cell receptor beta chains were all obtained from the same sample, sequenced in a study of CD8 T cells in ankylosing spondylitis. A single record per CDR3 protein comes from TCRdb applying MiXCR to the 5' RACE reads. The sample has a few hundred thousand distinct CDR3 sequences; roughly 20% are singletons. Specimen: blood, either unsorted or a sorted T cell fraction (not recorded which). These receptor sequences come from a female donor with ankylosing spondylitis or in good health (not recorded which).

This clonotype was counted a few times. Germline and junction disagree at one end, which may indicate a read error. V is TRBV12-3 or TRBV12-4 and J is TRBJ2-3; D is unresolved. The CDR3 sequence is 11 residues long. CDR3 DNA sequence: TGTGCCAGCAGGGGCACAGATATGCAGTATTTT. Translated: CASRGTDMQYF.

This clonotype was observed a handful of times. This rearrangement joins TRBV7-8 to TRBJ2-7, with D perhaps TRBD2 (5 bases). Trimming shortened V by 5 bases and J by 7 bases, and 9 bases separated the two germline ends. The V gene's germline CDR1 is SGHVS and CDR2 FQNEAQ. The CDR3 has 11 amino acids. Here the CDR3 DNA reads TGTGCCAGCAGCCCTCCGGGGGAGCAGTACTTC. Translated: CASSPPGEQYF.

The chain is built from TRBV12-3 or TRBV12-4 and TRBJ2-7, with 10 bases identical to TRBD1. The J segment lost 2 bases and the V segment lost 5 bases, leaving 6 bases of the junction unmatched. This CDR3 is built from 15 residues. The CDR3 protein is CASSGPGTGAYEQYF. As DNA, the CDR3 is TGTGCCAGCAGTGGTCCTGGGACAGGGGCCTACGAGCAGTACTTC.

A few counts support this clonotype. The CDR3 sequence is CSAREHGHEAYEQYF. CDR3 DNA sequence: TGCAGTGCTAGAGAGCATGGGCACGAGGCCTACGAGCAGTACTTC. This sequence joins TRBV20-1 and TRBJ2-7, with D unclear. Per germline, CDR1 DFQATT and CDR2 SNEGSKA (reference sequence). This CDR3 is built from 15 residues. Trimming left V 0 bases short and J 2 bases short, with 14 bases between.

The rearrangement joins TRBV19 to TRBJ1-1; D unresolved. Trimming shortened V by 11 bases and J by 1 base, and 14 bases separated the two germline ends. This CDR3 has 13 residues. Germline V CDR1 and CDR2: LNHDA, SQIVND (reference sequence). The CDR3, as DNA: TGTGCCTCTAAGGAGGGCCCGAACACTGAAGCTTTCTTT. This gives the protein CASKEGPNTEAFF.

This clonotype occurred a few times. The CDR3 region has the DNA TGCAGTGCTAGAGCGGCCAGAGGACTAGGGAACGAGCAGTACTTC. Translation gives CSARAARGLGNEQYF. The chain employs TRBV20-1 and TRBJ2-7; 7 bases align to TRBD2. The V gene's germline CDR1 is DFQATT and CDR2 SNEGSKA (reference sequence). Trimming removed 1 base from V and 5 bases from J; junction bases left unmatched: 11. The CDR3 loop spans 15 amino acids.

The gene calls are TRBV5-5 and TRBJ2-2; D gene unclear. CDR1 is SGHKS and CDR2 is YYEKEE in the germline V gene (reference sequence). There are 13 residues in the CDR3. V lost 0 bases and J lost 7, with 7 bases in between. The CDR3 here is CASSLETIGELFF. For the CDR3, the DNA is TGTGCCAGCAGCTTGGAGACGATCGGGGAGCTGTTTTTT.

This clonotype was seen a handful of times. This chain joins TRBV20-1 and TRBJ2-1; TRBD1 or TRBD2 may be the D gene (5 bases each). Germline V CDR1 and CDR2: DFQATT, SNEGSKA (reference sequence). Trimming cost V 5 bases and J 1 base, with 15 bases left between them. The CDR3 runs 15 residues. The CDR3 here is CSAPREGYSYNEQFF. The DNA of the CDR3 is TGCAGTGCTCCCCGAGAGGGGTATTCCTACAATGAGCAGTTCTTC.

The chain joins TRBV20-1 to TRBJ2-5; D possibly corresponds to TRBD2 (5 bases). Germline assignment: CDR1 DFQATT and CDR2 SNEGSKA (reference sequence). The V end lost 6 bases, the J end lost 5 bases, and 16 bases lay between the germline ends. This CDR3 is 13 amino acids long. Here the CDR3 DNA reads TGCAGTGCCCGGACTGATCCGATGGAGACCCAGTACTTC. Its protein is CSARTDPMETQYF.

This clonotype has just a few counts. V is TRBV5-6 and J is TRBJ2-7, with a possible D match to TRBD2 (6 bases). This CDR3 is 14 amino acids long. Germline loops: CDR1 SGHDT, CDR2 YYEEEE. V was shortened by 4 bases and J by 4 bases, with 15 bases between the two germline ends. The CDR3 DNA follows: TGTGCCAGCAGCCGGGGGACGGCCTTTTACGAGCAGTACTTC. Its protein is CASSRGTAFYEQYF.

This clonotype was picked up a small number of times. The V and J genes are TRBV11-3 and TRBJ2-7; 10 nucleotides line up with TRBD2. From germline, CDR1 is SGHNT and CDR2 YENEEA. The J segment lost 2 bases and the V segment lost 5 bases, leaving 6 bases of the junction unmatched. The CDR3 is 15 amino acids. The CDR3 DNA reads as TGTGCCAGCAGCACAACTAGCGGGAACCCCTACGAGCAGTACTTC. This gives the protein CASSTTSGNPYEQYF.

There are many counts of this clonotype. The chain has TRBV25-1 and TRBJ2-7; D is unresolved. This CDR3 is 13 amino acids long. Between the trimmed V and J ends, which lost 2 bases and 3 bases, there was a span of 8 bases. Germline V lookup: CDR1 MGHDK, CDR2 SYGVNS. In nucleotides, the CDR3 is TGTGCCAGCAGTGAACTTATAGGCTACGAGCAGTACTTC. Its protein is CASSELIGYEQYF.

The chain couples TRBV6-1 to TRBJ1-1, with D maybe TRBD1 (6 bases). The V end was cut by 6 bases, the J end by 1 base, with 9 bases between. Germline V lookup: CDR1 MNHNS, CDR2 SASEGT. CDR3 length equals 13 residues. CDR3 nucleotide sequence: TGTGCCAGCAGAGGACAGCCGAACACTGAAGCTTTCTTT. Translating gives CASRGQPNTEAFF.

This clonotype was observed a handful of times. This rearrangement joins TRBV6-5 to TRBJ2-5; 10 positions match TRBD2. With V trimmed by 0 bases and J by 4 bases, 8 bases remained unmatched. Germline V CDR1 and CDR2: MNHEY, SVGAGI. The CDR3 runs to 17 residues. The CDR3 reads CASSYSFASGRSETQYF. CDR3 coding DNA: TGTGCCAGCAGTTACTCATTCGCTAGCGGGAGATCAGAGACCCAGTACTTC.

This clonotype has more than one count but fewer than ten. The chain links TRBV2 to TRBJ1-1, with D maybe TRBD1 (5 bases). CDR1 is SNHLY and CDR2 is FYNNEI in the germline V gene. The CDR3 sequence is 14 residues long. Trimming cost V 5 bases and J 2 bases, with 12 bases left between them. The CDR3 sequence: CASSSDRVNTEAFF. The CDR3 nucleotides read TGTGCCAGCAGTTCCGACAGAGTAAACACTGAAGCTTTCTTT.

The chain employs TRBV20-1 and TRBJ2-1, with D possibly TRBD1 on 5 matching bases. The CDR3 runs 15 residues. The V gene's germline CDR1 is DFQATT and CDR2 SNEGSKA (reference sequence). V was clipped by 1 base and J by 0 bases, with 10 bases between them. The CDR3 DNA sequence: TGCAGTGCTAGAGGGGGCCAAAGCTCCTACAATGAGCAGTTCTTC. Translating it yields CSARGGQSSYNEQFF.

The CDR3 coding sequence is TGTGCCAGCAGCGTTAAGAACGGGGTGAACACCGGGGAGCTGTTTTTT. As protein: CASSVKNGVNTGELFF. The chain links TRBV9 to TRBJ2-2, with D possibly being TRBD2 (5 bases). The CDR3 has 16 residues. The V gene lost 2 bases and the J gene lost 1 base, with 12 bases spanning the gap. The germline V gene encodes CDR1 SGDLS and CDR2 YYNGEE.

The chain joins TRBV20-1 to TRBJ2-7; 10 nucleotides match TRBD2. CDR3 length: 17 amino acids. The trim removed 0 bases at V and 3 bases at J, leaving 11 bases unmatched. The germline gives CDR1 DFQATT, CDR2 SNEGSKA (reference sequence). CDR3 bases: TGCAGTGCTAGAGATCCTAGGCTAGCGGGAGTTCTCTACGAGCAGTACTTC. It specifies CSARDPRLAGVLYEQYF.

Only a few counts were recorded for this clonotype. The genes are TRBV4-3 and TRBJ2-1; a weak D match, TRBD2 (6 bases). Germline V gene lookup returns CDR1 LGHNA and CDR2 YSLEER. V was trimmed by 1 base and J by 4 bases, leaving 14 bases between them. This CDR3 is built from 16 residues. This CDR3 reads CASSQADLRGYNEQFF. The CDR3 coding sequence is TGCGCCAGCAGCCAAGCAGACTTGCGGGGTTACAATGAGCAGTTCTTC.

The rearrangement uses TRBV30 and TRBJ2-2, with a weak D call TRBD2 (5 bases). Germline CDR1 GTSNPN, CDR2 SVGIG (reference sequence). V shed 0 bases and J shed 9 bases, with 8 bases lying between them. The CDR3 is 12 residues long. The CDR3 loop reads CAWSVRGRELFF. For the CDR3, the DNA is TGTGCCTGGAGTGTACGGGGTCGGGAGCTGTTTTTT.

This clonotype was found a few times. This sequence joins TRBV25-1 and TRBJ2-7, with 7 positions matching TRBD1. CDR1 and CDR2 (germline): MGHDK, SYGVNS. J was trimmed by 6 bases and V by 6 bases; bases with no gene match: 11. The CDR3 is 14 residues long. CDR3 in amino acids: CASRDRNPPGEQYF. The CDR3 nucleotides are TGTGCCAGCAGGGACAGGAACCCCCCGGGCGAGCAGTACTTC.

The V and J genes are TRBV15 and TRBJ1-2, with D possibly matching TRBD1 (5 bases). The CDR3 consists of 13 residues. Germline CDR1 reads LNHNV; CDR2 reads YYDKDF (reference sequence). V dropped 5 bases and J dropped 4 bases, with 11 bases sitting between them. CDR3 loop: CATSERQSYGYTF. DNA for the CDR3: TGTGCCACCAGCGAGCGACAGAGCTATGGCTACACCTTC.

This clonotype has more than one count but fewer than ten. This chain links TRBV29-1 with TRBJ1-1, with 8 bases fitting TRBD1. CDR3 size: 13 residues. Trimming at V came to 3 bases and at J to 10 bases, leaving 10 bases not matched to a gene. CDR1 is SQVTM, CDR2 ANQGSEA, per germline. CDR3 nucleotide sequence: TGCAGCGTTGAGGACAGGGTCCTCCCATCAGCTTTCTTT. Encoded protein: CSVEDRVLPSAFF.

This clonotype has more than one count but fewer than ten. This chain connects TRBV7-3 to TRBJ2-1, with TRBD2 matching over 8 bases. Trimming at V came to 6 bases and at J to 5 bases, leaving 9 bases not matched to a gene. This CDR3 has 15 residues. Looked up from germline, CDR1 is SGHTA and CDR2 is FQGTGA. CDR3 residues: CASSYSGTAHNEQFF. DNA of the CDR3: TGTGCCAGCAGTTATAGCGGGACCGCACACAATGAGCAGTTCTTC.

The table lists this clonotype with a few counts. CDR3 sequence reads: CASSLGWDFTDTQYF. CDR3 in DNA: TGTGCCAGCAGCTTAGGGTGGGACTTCACAGATACGCAGTATTTT. This chain joins TRBV7-2 and TRBJ2-3, with D tentatively TRBD2 (6 bases). Trimming took off 1 base at V and 2 bases at J, with 10 bases between the two ends. Germline CDR1 SGHTA, CDR2 FQGNSA. The CDR3 has 15 amino acids.

The CDR3 protein is CASSSSDRSSPLHF. The DNA for the CDR3 is TGTGCCAGCAGTTCGTCGGACAGGAGTTCACCCCTCCACTTT. The chain uses TRBV6-2 or TRBV6-3 and TRBJ1-6, with 7 bases matching TRBD1. This CDR3 is 14 amino acids long. Trimming cost V 4 bases and J 9 bases; bases outside gene matches: 6. The V gene's germline CDR1 is MNHEY and CDR2 SVGEGT.

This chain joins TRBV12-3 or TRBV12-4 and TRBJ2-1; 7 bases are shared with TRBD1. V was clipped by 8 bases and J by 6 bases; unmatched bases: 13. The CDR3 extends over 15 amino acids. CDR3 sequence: CASAVEGGVGNEQFF. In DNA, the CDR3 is TGTGCCAGCGCTGTCGAAGGGGGCGTAGGCAATGAGCAGTTCTTC.

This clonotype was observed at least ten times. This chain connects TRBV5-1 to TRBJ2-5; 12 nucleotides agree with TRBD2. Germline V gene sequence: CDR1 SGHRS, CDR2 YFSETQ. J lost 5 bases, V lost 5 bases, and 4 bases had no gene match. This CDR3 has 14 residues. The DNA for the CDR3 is TGCGCCAGCAGAACTAGCGGGAGGATGGAGACCCAGTACTTC. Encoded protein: CASRTSGRMETQYF.